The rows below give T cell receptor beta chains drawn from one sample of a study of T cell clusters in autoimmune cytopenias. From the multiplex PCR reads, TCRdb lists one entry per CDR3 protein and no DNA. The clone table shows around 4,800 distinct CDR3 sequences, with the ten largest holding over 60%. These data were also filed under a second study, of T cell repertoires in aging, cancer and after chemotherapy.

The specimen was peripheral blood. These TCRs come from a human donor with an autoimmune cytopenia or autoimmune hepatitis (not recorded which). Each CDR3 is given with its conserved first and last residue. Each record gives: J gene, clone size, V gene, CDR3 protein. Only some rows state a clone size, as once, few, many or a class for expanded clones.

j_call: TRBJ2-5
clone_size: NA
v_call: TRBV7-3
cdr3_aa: CASSLTGVGQETQYF

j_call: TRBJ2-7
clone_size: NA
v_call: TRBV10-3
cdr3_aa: CAISEVDRGLTYEQYF

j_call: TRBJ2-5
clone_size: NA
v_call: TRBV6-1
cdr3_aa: CASSDAAPTQYF

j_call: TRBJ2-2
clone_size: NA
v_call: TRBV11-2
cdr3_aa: CASSLARIRGAGELFF

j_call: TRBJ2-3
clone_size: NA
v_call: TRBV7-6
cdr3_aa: CASSPTSGATTQYF

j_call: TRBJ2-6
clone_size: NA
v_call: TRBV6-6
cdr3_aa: CASIPGQGNPGANVLTF

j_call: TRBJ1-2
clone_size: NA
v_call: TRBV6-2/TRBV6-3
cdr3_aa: CASSSPTGGEHGYTF

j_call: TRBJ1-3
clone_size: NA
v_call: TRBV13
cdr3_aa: CASSPRGKSSGNTIYF

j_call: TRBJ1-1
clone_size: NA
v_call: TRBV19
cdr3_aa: CASSLNSMNTEAFF

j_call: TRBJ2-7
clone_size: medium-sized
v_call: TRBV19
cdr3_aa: CATQTESYEQYF

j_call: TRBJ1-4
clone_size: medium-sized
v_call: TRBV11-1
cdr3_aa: CASSPGQTTNEKLFF

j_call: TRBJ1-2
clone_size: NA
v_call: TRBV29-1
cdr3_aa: CSVEDPRTPGYTF

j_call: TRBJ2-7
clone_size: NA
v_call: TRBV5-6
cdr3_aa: CASSWGALSYEQYF

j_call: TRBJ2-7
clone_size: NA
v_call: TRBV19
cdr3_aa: CASSISRSISYEQYF

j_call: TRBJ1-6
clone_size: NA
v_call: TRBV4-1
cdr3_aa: CASSQGIETPLHF

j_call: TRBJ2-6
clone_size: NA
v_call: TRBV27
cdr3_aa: CASTLGYSGANVLTF

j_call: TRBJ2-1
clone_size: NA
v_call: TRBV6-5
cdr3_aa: CASRAPKFDEQFF

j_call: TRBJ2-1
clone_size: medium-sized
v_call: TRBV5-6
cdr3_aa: CASSWLAGEQFF

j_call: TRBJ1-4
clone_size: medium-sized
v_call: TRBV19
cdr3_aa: CAIQGGEKLFF

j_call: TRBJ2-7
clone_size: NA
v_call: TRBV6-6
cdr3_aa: CASRRASGDEQYF

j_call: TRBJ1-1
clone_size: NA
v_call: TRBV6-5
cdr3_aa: CASRRDSTNTEAFF

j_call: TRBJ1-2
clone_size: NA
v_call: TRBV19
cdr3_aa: CASKGAVRLYGYTF

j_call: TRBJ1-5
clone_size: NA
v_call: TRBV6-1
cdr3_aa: CASSDGDQYQPQHF

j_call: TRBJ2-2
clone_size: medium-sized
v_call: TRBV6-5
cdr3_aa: CASTKRQGGELFF

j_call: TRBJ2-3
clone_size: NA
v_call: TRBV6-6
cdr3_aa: CASSYSRTGSTDTQYF

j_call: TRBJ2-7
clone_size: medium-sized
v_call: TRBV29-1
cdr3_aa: CSVEGGRQGGYEQYF

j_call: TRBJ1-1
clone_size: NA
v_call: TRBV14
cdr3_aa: CASSQPGMNTEAFF

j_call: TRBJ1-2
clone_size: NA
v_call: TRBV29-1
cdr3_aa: CSVDIGPGQGAGSYGYTF

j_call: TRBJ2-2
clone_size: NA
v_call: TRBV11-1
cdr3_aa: CASSSHRGLTNTGELFF

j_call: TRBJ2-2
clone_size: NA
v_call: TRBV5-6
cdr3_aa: CASSLRTGSNTGELFF

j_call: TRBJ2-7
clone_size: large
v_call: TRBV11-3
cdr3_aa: CASSLGPQNEQYF

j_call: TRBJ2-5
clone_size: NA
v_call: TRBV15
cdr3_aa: CATSRAPLGGGGRETQYF

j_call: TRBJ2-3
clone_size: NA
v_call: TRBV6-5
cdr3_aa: CASSTLGTSVRTQYF